This is a list of T cell receptor beta chains from one sample in a study of CD8 T cells in ankylosing spondylitis. One entry per CDR3 protein results from TCRdb running MiXCR on the 5' RACE reads. The sample consists of some 71,000 distinct CDR3 sequences, roughly 5.3% of them appearing once. The source material was blood, either unsorted or a sorted T cell fraction (not recorded which). These receptors all come from a male donor with ankylosing spondylitis or in good health (not recorded which). Each CDR3 is given with its conserved first and last residue. A D gene is named only where the DNA matches it firmly. Clone size is given for some rows only: seen once, a few or many times, or a class if the clone is expanded.

TRBJ1-4,many,TRBD1,TRBV10-3,CAISSSGTDNEKLFF,TGTGCCATCAGTTCCTCCGGGACAGATAATGAAAAACTGTTTTTT
TRBJ1-6,many,TRBD1,TRBV4-3,CASSQDGRGQNSPLHF,TGCGCCAGCAGCCAAGATGGGAGGGGGCAGAATTCACCCCTCCACTTT
TRBJ2-1,many,NA,TRBV24-1,CATSAAANHNEQFF,TGTGCCACCAGTGCTGCCGCGAACCACAATGAGCAGTTCTTC
TRBJ2-4,many,NA,TRBV5-1,CASSLELRPEGIQYF,TGCGCCAGCAGCCTCGAACTAAGGCCGGAGGGCATTCAGTACTTC
TRBJ1-1,many,NA,TRBV2,CASSATLGTEAFF,TGTGCCAGCAGTGCTACCTTGGGGACTGAAGCTTTCTTT
TRBJ1-2,many,TRBD1,TRBV4-1,CASSRAGGEKYGYTF,TGCGCCAGCAGCCGGGCAGGGGGAGAGAAATATGGCTACACCTTC
TRBJ2-5,many,NA,TRBV29-1,CSVAGQGEETQYF,TGCAGCGTCGCGGGCCAGGGCGAAGAGACCCAGTACTTC
TRBJ2-7,many,TRBD1,TRBV20-1,CSARKDRGYEQYF,TGCAGTGCTAGAAAGGACAGGGGCTACGAGCAGTACTTC
TRBJ2-3,many,TRBD1,TRBV23-1,CASSQSHRGSTDTQYF,TGCGCCAGCAGTCAATCTCACAGGGGTAGCACAGATACGCAGTATTTT
TRBJ1-4,many,TRBD1,TRBV20-1,CSAEGQGNEKLFF,TGCAGTGCCGAGGGACAGGGGAATGAAAAACTGTTTTTT
TRBJ1-2,many,NA,TRBV9,CASSPGGTSYGYTF,TGTGCCAGCAGCCCGGGTGGCACAAGCTATGGCTACACCTTC
TRBJ1-1,many,NA,TRBV18,CASSPLGVLTEAFF,TGTGCCAGCTCACCCCTAGGGGTCCTCACTGAAGCTTTCTTT
TRBJ1-2,many,TRBD1,TRBV5-1,CASSFSGTGGADYGYTF,TGCGCCAGCAGCTTCTCCGGGACAGGGGGCGCAGACTATGGCTACACCTTC
TRBJ2-1,many,TRBD1,TRBV11-2,CASSLRQGYEQFF,TGTGCCAGCAGCTTAAGACAGGGGTACGAGCAGTTCTTC
TRBJ1-1,many,NA,TRBV12-3/TRBV12-4,CASSLGGAGKTEAFF,TGTGCCAGCAGTTTAGGTGGGGCGGGAAAAACTGAAGCTTTCTTT
TRBJ2-2,medium-sized,TRBD1,TRBV7-3,CASSLDRQGELFF,TGTGCCAGCAGCCTGGACAGGCAAGGGGAGCTGTTTTTT
TRBJ1-4,many,NA,TRBV9,CASSVEAGDEKLFF,TGTGCCAGCAGCGTAGAGGCAGGGGATGAAAAACTGTTTTTT
TRBJ2-7,many,NA,TRBV7-2,CASSFKLLGEQYF,TGTGCCAGCAGCTTCAAGCTTTTAGGTGAGCAGTACTTC
TRBJ2-7,NA,TRBD1,TRBV29-1,CSVTGTGDYEQYF,TGCAGCGTTACCGGGACAGGAGACTACGAGCAGTACTTC
TRBJ1-2,many,NA,TRBV28,CASSPGSAYGYTF,TGTGCCAGCAGTCCCGGATCCGCCTATGGCTACACCTTC
TRBJ2-7,NA,NA,TRBV24-1,CATSDSECYAQYF,TGTGCCACCAGTGATTCCGAGTGTTACGCGCAGTACTTC
TRBJ2-7,many,NA,TRBV6-5,CASSFRQPYEQYF,TGTGCCAGCAGTTTCCGACAGCCCTACGAGCAGTACTTC
TRBJ2-1,many,TRBD2,TRBV3-1,CASSQGPSGGDVNEQFF,TGTGCCAGCAGCCAAGGTCCTAGCGGGGGGGATGTAAATGAGCAGTTCTTC
TRBJ1-5,NA,TRBD1,TRBV10-3,CALSRGGGITYSNQPQHF,TGTGCCCTCAGTAGAGGGGGCGGAATAACATATAGCAATCAGCCCCAGCATTTT
TRBJ1-5,many,NA,TRBV21-1,CASSKLVPGQGIGQPQHF,TGTGCCAGCAGCAAATTGGTTCCTGGACAGGGGATTGGTCAGCCCCAGCATTTT
TRBJ2-6,many,NA,TRBV5-1,CASSRDSGANVLTF,TGCGCCAGCAGCCGGGACTCTGGGGCCAACGTCCTGACTTTC
TRBJ2-2,many,TRBD2,TRBV6-6,CATDRGGRETGELFF,TGTGCCACCGATCGGGGGGGGCGTGAAACCGGGGAGCTGTTTTTT
TRBJ2-3,many,NA,TRBV7-2,CASSLAREDTQYF,TGTGCCAGCAGCTTAGCTAGGGAAGATACGCAGTATTTT
TRBJ1-4,many,NA,TRBV29-1,CSVEYGTAGEKLFF,TGCAGCGTTGAATATGGCACGGCTGGCGAAAAACTGTTTTTT
TRBJ2-3,many,TRBD2,TRBV3-1,CASSQERLAVITDTQYF,TGTGCCAGCAGCCAAGAAAGACTAGCGGTGATCACAGATACGCAGTATTTT
TRBJ1-5,many,NA,TRBV20-1,CSARDGGSSNQPQHF,TGCAGTGCTAGAGATGGAGGTAGTAGCAATCAGCCCCAGCATTTT
TRBJ2-1,many,NA,TRBV5-1,CASSLEGAPDNEQFF,TGCGCCAGCAGCCTGGAGGGTGCCCCGGACAATGAGCAGTTCTTC
TRBJ2-7,many,NA,TRBV29-1,CSAAGILEQYF,TGCAGCGCGGCAGGGATTTTGGAGCAGTACTTC
TRBJ1-1,many,TRBD1,TRBV6-1,CASSDTGQGALGAFF,TGTGCCAGCAGTGATACGGGACAGGGGGCCTTGGGAGCTTTCTTT
TRBJ2-7,many,NA,TRBV30,CAWSKGLPEQYF,TGTGCCTGGAGTAAAGGCTTACCGGAGCAGTACTTC
TRBJ2-5,many,NA,TRBV20-1,CSARGQQETQYF,TGCAGTGCTAGGGGGCAGCAAGAGACCCAGTACTTC
TRBJ2-7,many,NA,TRBV5-1,CASSEGYEQYF,TGCGCCAGCAGCGAGGGATACGAGCAGTACTTC
TRBJ2-3,many,TRBD1,TRBV28,CASSLWDRAKTDTQYF,TGTGCCAGCAGTTTATGGGACAGGGCGAAGACAGATACGCAGTATTTT
TRBJ1-5,NA,NA,TRBV11-3,CASSLDGGESNQPQHF,TGTGCCAGCAGCTTAGATGGGGGGGAGAGCAATCAGCCCCAGCATTTT
TRBJ2-1,many,NA,TRBV7-9,CASSLRTAFYNEQFF,TGTGCCAGCAGCTTAAGGACAGCTTTCTACAATGAGCAGTTCTTC
TRBJ2-5,many,NA,TRBV10-3,CAISGAGEETQYF,TGTGCCATCAGTGGGGCAGGGGAGGAGACCCAGTACTTC
TRBJ1-5,many,NA,TRBV20-1,CSAGITGGYQPQHF,TGCAGTGCCGGAATTACGGGAGGCTATCAGCCCCAGCATTTT
TRBJ2-3,many,NA,TRBV4-3,CASSQVQSTDTQYF,TGCGCCAGCAGCCAAGTCCAAAGCACAGATACGCAGTATTTT
TRBJ2-2,many,TRBD1,TRBV12-3/TRBV12-4,CASSFAQGFPGELFF,TGTGCCAGCAGTTTTGCACAGGGGTTCCCCGGGGAGCTGTTTTTT
TRBJ1-5,many,NA,TRBV20-1,CSATQDFSSNQPQHF,TGCAGTGCTACCCAGGACTTCTCGAGCAATCAGCCCCAGCATTTT
TRBJ2-1,many,NA,TRBV20-1,CSAPPGAIEQFF,TGCAGTGCTCCACCGGGGGCTATTGAGCAGTTCTTC
TRBJ2-7,NA,TRBD1,TRBV7-2,CASSSNRGYEQYF,TGTGCCAGCAGCTCGAACAGGGGCTACGAGCAGTACTTC
TRBJ2-3,few,NA,TRBV11-3,CASSLEGGAGLDTQYF,TGTGCCAGCAGCTTAGAGGGCGGTGCTGGACTGGATACGCAGTATTTT
TRBJ2-5,many,NA,TRBV15,CATSIDTQETQYF,TGTGCCACCAGCATAGACACACAAGAGACCCAGTACTTC
TRBJ2-3,many,TRBD2,TRBV5-1,CASSPPSSGADTQYF,TGCGCCAGCAGCCCACCGTCTAGCGGGGCAGATACGCAGTATTTT
TRBJ1-4,many,NA,TRBV5-1,CASSWLDGDNEKLFF,TGCGCCAGCAGCTGGCTGGACGGAGATAATGAAAAACTGTTTTTT
TRBJ2-5,many,NA,TRBV7-2,CASSSPGGETQYF,TGTGCCAGCAGCTCCCCCGGGGGCGAGACCCAGTACTTC
TRBJ1-4,many,NA,TRBV7-2,CASSPGTLREKLFF,TGTGCCAGCAGCCCAGGGACACTTCGTGAAAAACTGTTTTTT
TRBJ2-1,many,NA,TRBV28,CASRLGGFKHNEQFF,TGTGCCAGCCGGCTGGGGGGCTTTAAACACAATGAGCAGTTCTTC